This T cell receptor (beta chain) was sequenced during a study of identical twins. Study-level findings and limits: Among beta out-of-frame sequences, excess sharing between twins appeared weaker.

Germline V CDR1 and CDR2: SGHAT, FQNNGV. Trimming pared 2 bases from V and 4 bases from J, leaving 8 bases between. This CDR3 is built from 13 residues. TCRdb analysed the 5' RACE reads with MiXCR anew, one entry per CDR3 protein. Seen here are about 660,000 distinct CDR3 sequences, roughly 8% observed once, and the top ten hold 0.85% to 1%. Details on this clonotype: Its antigen is not identified.

The same data also went into a second study, on yellow fever vaccine responses in identical twins.

Sequencing was done on a sample of PBMCs. This receptor was obtained from a woman aged 18 to 35 in good health. The chain employs TRBV11-2 and TRBJ1-2; D gene ambiguous. In DNA, the CDR3 is TGTGCCAGCAGCTTAACAACAGTCTATGGCTACACCTTC. It translates to CASSLTTVYGYTF.